This T cell receptor (beta chain) is from a study of T cell responses to AZD1222 COVID-19 vaccine. Whole-study findings and limits: Spike-specific TCR breadth and depth both grew after two AZD1222 doses. The study reported that nearly half of spike-specific TCRs target unmutated variant regions. Repertoires were collected only later (after the peak T cell response had occurred).

Concerning this clone: Its target is unknown.

Data came from immunoSEQ multiplex PCR; TCRdb stores just in-frame clones and leaves some out. The sample shows approximately 110,000 clones, 86% of them seen only once. Germline V gene data show CDR1 as MDHEN and CDR2 as SYDVKM. The CDR3 has 10 amino acids. The V end was cut by 9 bases, the J end by 2 bases, with 4 bases between. Sequencing was performed on peripheral blood, taken on day 0 of AZD1222 vaccination. This sequence joins TRBV28 and TRBJ1-2; no clear D gene. This receptor was taken from an adult in good health. CDR3 nucleotide sequence: TGTGCCAGTGGAAACTATGGCTACACCTTC. Protein product: CASGNYGYTF.